A selection of T cell receptor beta chains follows, all from one sample in a study of metastatic and nonmetastatic thyroid tumors. With MiXCR, TCRdb reprocessed the PCR reads. The data hold about 92,000 clones, with under 15% observed a single time. The sample was blood. The receptors were gathered from a female donor with papillary thyroid cancer or a benign thyroid nodule (not recorded which). Some clones in this sample may be carry-over from other donors' samples. The CDR3 runs from the conserved cysteine through the conserved F or W. Each record gives: D gene, J gene, V gene, clone size, CDR3 protein, CDR3 DNA. A D gene is named only where the DNA matches it firmly. The size of a clone is reported for some rows only, either as once, few or many, or as a class for expanded clones.

>TRBD1|TRBJ1-2|TRBV10-3|-
CAISSTGEEGYTF
TGTGCCATCAGTTCGACAGGGGAGGAAGGCTACACCTTC
>-|TRBJ2-3|TRBV27|many
CASSFIRQPSTDTQYF
TGTGCCAGCAGTTTCATCAGACAGCCCAGCACAGATACGCAGTATTTT
>TRBD1|TRBJ1-2|TRBV15|many
CATSGIRDRGRANYGYTF
TGTGCCACCAGCGGAATCCGGGACAGGGGCCGTGCTAACTATGGCTACACCTTC
>TRBD2|TRBJ2-3|TRBV6-1|-
CASSVSGGVVDTKYF
TGTGCAAGCTCTGTTAGCGGGGGGGTGGTAGATACGAAGTATTTT
>TRBD2|TRBJ2-7|TRBV27|few
CASSFGGRANEQYF
TGTGCCAGCAGTTTTGGGGGGAGGGCTAACGAGCAGTACTTC
>-|TRBJ1-2|TRBV6-1|many
CASSPRQNYGYTF
TGTGCCAGCAGTCCCCGCCAGAACTATGGCTACACCTTC
>-|TRBJ1-2|TRBV5-6|many
CASSLESSVSTF
TGTGCCAGCAGCTTGGAGTCGTCGGTTAGCACCTTC
>-|TRBJ2-2|TRBV2|many
CASGGQGKDTGELFF
TGTGCCAGCGGCGGGCAGGGAAAAGACACCGGGGAGCTGTTTTTT
>-|TRBJ2-2|TRBV24-1|-
CATSDFGGELFF
TGTGCCACCAGTGATTTTGGTGGGGAGCTGTTTTTT
>TRBD1|TRBJ2-3|TRBV6-1|many
CASSVGTGSDTQYF
TGTGCCAGCAGTGTCGGGACAGGGTCAGATACGCAGTATTTT
>TRBD2|TRBJ2-7|TRBV6-7|few
CASSATTSGNYEQYF
TGTGCCAGCAGTGCAACGACTAGCGGGAACTACGAGCAGTACTTC
>TRBD1|TRBJ2-5|TRBV20-1|-
CSARSRGTGVIEETQYF
TGCAGTGCTAGGTCCCGAGGGACAGGGGTCATAGAAGAGACCCAGTACTTC
>-|TRBJ2-6|TRBV7-6|many
CASGGHRFGANVLTF
TGTGCCAGCGGGGGACATAGGTTTGGGGCCAACGTCCTGACTTTC
>-|TRBJ1-6|TRBV6-4|many
CASSDSLNSPLHF
TGTGCCAGCAGTGACAGTTTGAATTCACCCCTCCACTTT
>-|TRBJ2-2|TRBV9|many
CASAPSRNTGELFF
TGTGCCAGCGCCCCGTCCCGGAACACCGGGGAGCTGTTTTTT
>-|TRBJ2-1|TRBV18|many
CASSPRQDDEQFF
TGTGCCAGCTCCCCAAGACAGGACGATGAGCAGTTCTTC
>TRBD1|TRBJ1-4|TRBV11-2|once
CVSDDGTGTGEKLFF
TGTGTCAGCGACGACGGGACAGGGACGGGGGAAAAACTGTTTTTT
>TRBD1|TRBJ1-3|TRBV30|many
CAWSQGAGNTIYF
TGTGCCTGGAGTCAGGGGGCGGGAAACACCATATATTTT
>-|TRBJ2-1|TRBV5-1|many
CASSSGDNEQFF
TGCGCCAGCAGCTCAGGGGACAATGAGCAGTTCTTC
>TRBD1|TRBJ1-2|TRBV15|many
CATSRDTGGFTGTF
TGTGCCACCAGCAGAGACACAGGGGGCTTCACCGGCACCTTC
>TRBD2|TRBJ2-7|TRBV28|many
CASIRGGYYEQYF
TGTGCCAGCATCCGGGGGGGCTACTACGAGCAGTACTTC
>TRBD2|TRBJ2-5|TRBV20-1|many
CSARDASGGSGAQYF
TGCAGTGCTAGAGACGCTAGCGGGGGGTCCGGGGCCCAGTACTTC
>-|TRBJ2-2|TRBV27|many
CASSRGYTGELFF
TGTGCCAGCAGTCGGGGTTACACCGGGGAGCTGTTTTTT
>TRBD1|TRBJ1-6|TRBV7-2|many
CASSLGTGYNSPLHF
TGTGCCAGCAGCTTAGGGACAGGATATAATTCACCCCTCCACTTT
>-|TRBJ1-2|TRBV12-5|many
CASGYTDLYGYTF
TGTGCTAGTGGTTATACAGATTTATATGGCTACACCTTC
>-|TRBJ1-1|TRBV20-1|many
CSATLSRTRRLDTEAFF
TGCAGTGCTACTTTATCCAGGACCAGGAGGCTAGACACTGAAGCTTTCTTT
>-|TRBJ2-2|TRBV13|many
CASSFGGTGELFF
TGTGCCAGCAGCTTTGGGGGAACCGGGGAGCTGTTTTTT
>-|TRBJ2-5|TRBV18|many
CASSPPRGTAQETQYF
TGTGCCAGCTCACCACCAAGAGGGACGGCACAAGAGACCCAGTACTTC
>-|TRBJ2-7|TRBV6-1|many
CASSVALGQYF
TGTGCCAGCTCAGTGGCTTTAGGGCAGTACTTC
>TRBD2|TRBJ2-1|TRBV20-1|many
CSARVTGRLAGGLEQFF
TGCAGTGCTAGAGTTACGGGGCGATTAGCGGGGGGGCTGGAGCAGTTCTTC
>-|TRBJ1-2|TRBV7-2|many
CASSSQQGPVGGYTF
TGTGCCAGCAGCTCGCAACAGGGCCCCGTGGGGGGCTACACCTTC
>TRBD1|TRBJ2-3|TRBV15|-
CATSRGPDRTHTDTQYF
TGTGCCACCAGCAGAGGTCCGGACAGGACTCACACAGATACGCAGTATTTT
>TRBD2|TRBJ2-2|TRBV3-1|few
CASSRSDAGGTGELFF
TGTGCCAGCAGCCGCTCAGACGCGGGGGGAACCGGGGAGCTGTTTTTT
>-|TRBJ2-7|TRBV20-1|many
CSAMGHTTAYEQYF
TGCAGTGCCATGGGACACACCACGGCCTACGAGCAGTACTTC
>-|TRBJ2-2|TRBV6-1|many
CASSPTTGELFF
TGTGCCAGCAGCCCAACTACCGGGGAGCTGTTTTTT
>TRBD2|TRBJ2-5|TRBV6-5|few
CASSYSTSGGETQYF
TGTGCCAGCAGTTACTCGACTAGCGGGGGAGAGACCCAGTACTTC
>TRBD1|TRBJ2-5|TRBV28|-
CASTLDRGGETQYF
TGTGCCAGCACCCTCGACAGGGGGGGGGAGACCCAGTACTTC
>-|TRBJ2-2|TRBV7-9|many
CASSLVRRIRVTGELFF
TGTGCCAGCAGCTTAGTGCGGAGGATCAGGGTGACCGGGGAGCTGTTTTTT
>TRBD2|TRBJ2-5|TRBV11-3|many
CASSKGLAFKETQYF
TGTGCCAGCAGTAAGGGACTAGCTTTTAAGGAGACCCAGTACTTC
>TRBD1|TRBJ2-1|TRBV10-3|many
CANLIYRGPYNEQFF
TGTGCCAATCTAATCTACAGGGGCCCCTACAATGAGCAGTTCTTC
>TRBD2|TRBJ2-2|TRBV6-2/TRBV6-3|many
CASRFGGGLTNTGELFF
TGTGCCAGCAGGTTCGGGGGGGGTCTAACGAACACCGGGGAGCTGTTTTTT
>TRBD1|TRBJ1-1|TRBV6-1|many
CASMGTGETEAFF
TGTGCCAGCATGGGAACAGGGGAGACTGAAGCTTTCTTT
>TRBD1|TRBJ2-7|TRBV27|-
CASSSQPLFGQGHEQYF
TGTGCCAGCAGTTCCCAACCCCTCTTCGGACAGGGCCACGAGCAGTACTTC
>TRBD1|TRBJ1-2|TRBV28|many
CASRPIMDRGKGYTF
TGTGCCAGCAGACCCATAATGGACAGGGGGAAAGGCTACACCTTC
>-|TRBJ1-1|TRBV4-2|many
CASRPLEGTEAFF
TGTGCCAGCAGACCTTTGGAGGGTACTGAAGCTTTCTTT
>TRBD1|TRBJ1-2|TRBV10-3|many
CAISDPGQGVGGYTF
TGTGCCATCAGTGACCCGGGACAGGGGGTTGGTGGCTACACCTTC
>TRBD2|TRBJ2-1|TRBV3-1|-
CASSQGRAGYNEQFF
TGTGCCAGCAGCCAAGGTCGAGCGGGGTACAATGAGCAGTTCTTC
>TRBD1|TRBJ2-5|TRBV11-2|many
CASSSRTGRETQYF
TGTGCCAGCAGCTCCCGGACAGGTCGGGAGACCCAGTACTTC
>TRBD2|TRBJ2-3|TRBV20-1|many
CSARGSEAGDQHTQYF
TGCAGTGCTAGGGGCTCGGAAGCGGGGGACCAACATACGCAGTATTTT
>-|TRBJ2-6|TRBV7-3|-
CASSPRWVWTGANVLTF
TGTGCCAGCAGCCCACGGTGGGTTTGGACTGGGGCCAACGTCCTGACTTTC
>TRBD1|TRBJ1-2|TRBV2|many
CASSEIMAGGIYGYTF
TGTGCCAGCAGTGAAATAATGGCAGGGGGGATCTATGGCTACACCTTC
>-|TRBJ1-5|TRBV7-2|many
CASSVGVVNQPQHF
TGTGCCAGCAGCGTCGGGGTGGTTAATCAGCCCCAGCATTTT
>TRBD1|TRBJ1-4|TRBV28|many
CASSGGDSLNEKLFF
TGTGCCAGCAGTGGGGGGGACAGCCTTAATGAAAAACTGTTTTTT